Following are 7 T cell receptor beta chains from one sample sequenced in a study of tumor and adjacent non-tumor tissue in lung cancer. The library came from three nested PCR rounds adapted from ARM-PCR protocols. TCRdb itself ran the multiplex PCR reads through MiXCR, one entry per CDR3 protein. Of 84,000 or so distinct CDR3 sequences detected, about 61% appear once; the ten largest clones hold more than 14%. The template was RNA from unsorted bulk tissue. The sequenced material came from lung tumor tissue. The receptors stem from an older man with non-small cell lung cancer.

Of note for this clonotype: This may arise from a read error, as a much more abundant clone is one base away. The chain combines TRBV6-1 with TRBJ1-4; D unclear. This CDR3 has 14 residues. Germline assignment: CDR1 MNHNS and CDR2 SASEGT. For the CDR3, the DNA is TGTGCCAGCAGTGAAAATGGCGGAAATGGAAAACTGTTTTTT. This codes for CASSENGGNGKLFF.

As concerns this clonotype: A clone one base away is much larger, so this may be a read error. The rearrangement joins TRBV7-9 to TRBJ2-3; the D gene is possibly TRBD2 (5 bases). Germline values: CDR1 SEHNR, CDR2 FQNEAQ (reference sequence). The CDR3 extends over 16 amino acids. Trimming removed 1 base from V and 0 bases from J, with 11 bases in between. The CDR3 nucleotides are TGTGCCAGCAGCTTAGGAGCCAGAGGGAGCACAGATACGCAGTATTTT. This encodes CASSLGARGSTDTQYF.

This rearrangement joins TRBV6-2 or TRBV6-3 to TRBJ2-7; no firm D call. Per the germline V gene, CDR1 is MNHEY and CDR2 is SVGEGT. The CDR3 has 14 residues. DNA of the CDR3: TGTTACAGCAGCTCCCCGCGCCTTACCTACGAGCAGTACTTC. It yields the protein CYSSSPRLTYEQYF.

This clonotype has just one count. One junction end does not reproduce the germline sequence, and a read error may be involved. The rearrangement uses TRBV4-2 and TRBJ2-7; 7 bases line up with TRBD2. The CDR3 spans 16 residues. Germline V lookup: CDR1 LGHNA, CDR2 YNFKEQ. CDR3 region: CASSQGRGGSRYEQYF. The CDR3 DNA sequence: TGTGCCAGTAGCCAAGGTCGGGGCGGGAGTCGGTACGAGCAGTACTTC.

Notes on this clonotype: This may arise from a read error, as a much more abundant clone is one base away. The gene calls are TRBV4-1 and TRBJ2-4, with a weak D call TRBD2 (6 bases). Germline V CDR1 and CDR2: MGHRA, YSYEKL. The CDR3 spans 18 residues. CDR3 coding DNA: TGCGCCAGCAGCCAAGGGGCGACGGGCCCGGGAGCCAGAAACATTCAGTACTTC. Amino acid sequence: CASSQGATGPGARNIQYF.

This clonotype was recorded at least ten times. V usage is TRBV6-2 or TRBV6-3 and J usage is TRBJ2-1; no clear D gene. This CDR3 region has 14 residues. Germline lookup yields CDR1 MNHEY and CDR2 SVGEGT. Between the trimmed V and J ends, which lost 10 bases and 3 bases, there was a span of 16 bases. The CDR3 region is CATKDPGGYNEQFF. CDR3 DNA sequence: TGTGCCACCAAAGACCCCGGCGGCTACAATGAGCAGTTCTTC.

This clonotype was counted once. A read error may explain this, as a much larger clone is one base away. The chain links TRBV12-3 or TRBV12-4 to TRBJ1-2; 7 nucleotides line up with TRBD1. This CDR3 has 15 residues. Trimming removed 5 bases from V and 0 bases from J; junction bases left unmatched: 6. CDR3 protein: CASSLRTGANYGYTF. The CDR3, as DNA: TGTGCCAGCAGTCTCCGGACAGGAGCTAACTATGGCTACACCTTC.